The 7 T cell receptor beta chains in this list originate from one sample, sequenced in a study of T cell repertoires in cytomegalovirus infection. Antigens for these TCRs are unknown. MiXCR, run by TCRdb on the reads, gives a single entry per CDR3 protein. The repertoire holds hundreds of thousands of distinct CDR3 sequences, roughly 30% seen once, with roughly 18% in the top ten. Here the sequenced sample was cultured PBMCs, taken from culture after CMV antigen stimulation. The receptors here all came from a human donor in good health (CMV status not recorded). Some clones in this sample may be carry-over from other donors' samples.

The chain recombines TRBV6-2 or TRBV6-3 with TRBJ2-3, with D possibly TRBD1 on 7 matching bases. V shed 5 bases and J shed 1 base, with 16 bases lying between them. The CDR3 runs 16 residues. The germline V gene has CDR1 MNHEY and CDR2 SVGEGT. CDR3 nucleotide sequence: TGTGCCAGCAGTCAACGGACAGGCGGGGGCACAGATACGCAGTATTTT. Translated, it gives CASSQRTGGGTDTQYF.

The chain is built from TRBV6-1 and TRBJ1-5; 11 nucleotides align to TRBD1. V dropped 3 bases and J dropped 5; count of bases not matched to a gene: 6. Germline values: CDR1 MNHNS, CDR2 SASEGT. The CDR3 spans 16 residues. Here the CDR3 DNA reads TGTGCCAGCAGTGACGGGACAGGGGGAACCTATCAGCCCCAGCATTTT. Protein: CASSDGTGGTYQPQHF.

This chain links TRBV2 with TRBJ2-1; weak D call: TRBD2 (5 bases). CDR1 and CDR2 (germline): SNHLY, FYNNEI. V lost 8 bases, J lost 2 bases, and 10 bases lay in between. The CDR3 sequence is 13 residues long. CDR3 region: CASVGAAYNEQFF. CDR3 DNA sequence: TGTGCCAGCGTTGGAGCGGCCTACAATGAGCAGTTCTTC.

The rearrangement joins TRBV5-4 to TRBJ2-1, with 8 bases fitting TRBD2. The CDR3 is 15 residues long. CDR1 and CDR2 (germline): SGHNT, YYREEE (reference sequence). The junction had 10 bases not matched to a gene; V was cut back by 5 bases and J by 6 bases. The CDR3 nucleotides read TGTGCCAGCAGGGAACGCGGGGGGCCGAGCAATGAGCAGTTCTTC. Translated: CASRERGGPSNEQFF.

The chain employs TRBV11-2 and TRBJ1-2; D is unresolved. Germline V gene lookup returns CDR1 SGHAT and CDR2 FQNNGV. The CDR3 covers 13 residues. V lost 0 bases to trimming and J lost 7 bases, with 9 bases between them. The CDR3 loop reads CASSLERRGGYTF. The CDR3 nucleotides are TGTGCCAGCAGCTTAGAAAGGCGGGGTGGCTACACCTTC.

This clonotype has a handful of counts. The genes are TRBV4-3 and TRBJ2-1; D unresolved. V lost 2 bases, J lost 3 bases, and 5 bases lay in between. Looked up from germline, CDR1 is LGHNA and CDR2 is YSLEER. The CDR3 is 13 amino acids. The CDR3 nucleotides read TGCGCCAGCAGCCAATCATACTACAATGAGCAGTTCTTC. This codes for CASSQSYYNEQFF.

This clonotype was counted only a few times. The chain employs TRBV20-1 and TRBJ2-5, with TRBD1 matching 7 bases. From germline, CDR1 is DFQATT and CDR2 SNEGSKA (reference sequence). With V trimmed by 5 bases and J by 3 bases, 12 bases remained unmatched. The CDR3 runs to 15 residues. CDR3 sequence (DNA): TGCAGTGCTCTCTCTCCTCGGGACAGAGAAGAGACCCAGTACTTC. It is translated as CSALSPRDREETQYF.